The sequence of this T cell receptor beta chain was determined in a study of T cells in Graves' hyperthyroidism and ophthalmopathy. Study observations and caveats: Ophthalmopathy onset followed model prediction by a median roughly 6 months. Blood also carried most thyroid clonotypes expanded above 0.001.

Amplified TCR beta CDR3 regions came from RNA transcripts. The HTBI primer set drove a first-round RT-PCR of the TCR CDR3. From the multiplex PCR reads, TCRdb called clonotypes with MiXCR, one entry per CDR3 protein. The sample includes fewer than 500,000 distinct CDR3 sequences, roughly 14% of them seen just once. Germline assignment: CDR1 SGHVS and CDR2 FQNEAQ. The CDR3 loop spans 15 amino acids. V lost 5 bases and J lost 0, with 11 bases in between. This clonotype has ten or more counts. The target antigen is unknown. This chain links TRBV7-8 with TRBJ2-1; D call uncertain. The receptor's source is a man younger than 35 with Graves' ophthalmopathy. The specimen was blood. The CDR3 spells CASSPNYSSYNEQFF. The CDR3, as DNA: TGTGCCAGCAGCCCTAACTACTCCTCCTACAATGAGCAGTTCTTC.